Presented here are 17 T cell receptor beta chains from one specimen sequenced in a study of blood T cell repertoires in COVID-19. TCRdb's copy holds only in-frame clones and misses some; the assay was immunoSEQ multiplex PCR. The profile shows 350,000 to 550,000 clones, around nine tenths of them singletons. Sequencing was performed on peripheral blood. The receptors originated from a woman in her 30s with acute or convalescent COVID-19.

The chain uses TRBV12-3 or TRBV12-4 and TRBJ1-2; D not resolved. The V end was cut by 8 bases, the J end by 4 bases, with 14 bases between. The CDR3 consists of 13 residues. CDR3 residues: CASRDQDFYGYTF. CDR3 DNA: TGTGCCAGCCGAGACCAGGATTTCTATGGCTACACCTTC.

The CDR3 reads CASSLQGIRSSGNTIYF. CDR3 bases: TGCGCCAGCAGCTTACAGGGTATCAGATCCTCTGGAAACACCATATATTTT. V and J are TRBV5-1 and TRBJ1-3; TRBD1 is a possible D gene (6 bases). V was trimmed by 2 bases and J by 0 bases, leaving 15 bases between them. The CDR3 extends over 17 amino acids. Germline V gene lookup returns CDR1 SGHRS and CDR2 YFSETQ.

This chain connects TRBV12-5 to TRBJ2-5; D is possibly TRBD1 (6 bases). Germline V gene data show CDR1 as LGHNT and CDR2 as FRNRAP. Between the trimmed V and J ends, which lost 7 bases and 0 bases, there was a span of 9 bases. The CDR3 totals 13 residues. The CDR3 DNA is TGTGCTAGTGCCAGGGACAACCAAGAGACCCAGTACTTC. Translated: CASARDNQETQYF.

The V call is TRBV30, the J call TRBJ2-7; D is ambiguous. The germline gives CDR1 GTSNPN, CDR2 SVGIG (reference sequence). This CDR3 spans 11 amino acids. V lost 3 bases and J 2 bases, leaving 5 bases between the germline ends. Here the CDR3 reads CAWSQTYEQYF. The CDR3 DNA is TGTGCCTGGAGCCAGACCTACGAGCAGTACTTC.

The chain couples TRBV5-1 to TRBJ2-6, with 10 bases aligning to TRBD1. The germline gives CDR1 SGHRS, CDR2 YFSETQ. The CDR3 runs to 18 residues. The trim removed 2 bases at V and 0 bases at J, leaving 5 bases unmatched. Here the CDR3 reads CASSLTGTGVSGANVLTF. CDR3 coding DNA: TGCGCCAGCAGCTTAACCGGGACAGGGGTCTCTGGGGCCAACGTCCTGACTTTC.

This chain connects TRBV9 to TRBJ2-3; 8 bases match TRBD2. Trimming cost V 0 bases and J 5 bases; bases outside gene matches: 5. This CDR3 has 15 residues. Looked up from germline, CDR1 is SGDLS and CDR2 is YYNGEE. CDR3 protein: CASSVATTSVDTQYF. The CDR3 DNA reads TGTGCCAGCAGCGTAGCTACGACTAGCGTAGATACGCAGTATTTT.

The rearrangement uses TRBV9 and TRBJ1-2; 8 bases are shared with TRBD1. CDR1 is SGDLS and CDR2 is YYNGEE in the germline V gene. J lost 7 bases, V lost 3 bases, and 11 bases had no gene match. CDR3 length: 15 residues. The CDR3 loop reads CASSGYPGQVLGYTF. CDR3 DNA: TGTGCCAGCAGCGGATATCCGGGACAGGTTCTTGGCTACACCTTC.

This chain links TRBV7-9 with TRBJ2-1; D gene unclear. The CDR3 has 12 amino acids. V was shortened by 7 bases and J by 4 bases, with 8 bases between the two germline ends. CDR1 and CDR2 from the germline V gene are SEHNR and FQNEAQ (reference sequence). The CDR3 reads CASISGYNEQFF. The CDR3 nucleotides read TGTGCCAGCATTTCCGGTTACAATGAGCAGTTCTTC. Full variable domain (rest looked up from reference TRBV7-9 and TRBJ2-1): DTGVSQNPRHKITKRGQNVTFRCDPISEHNRLYWYRQTLGQGPEFLTYFQNEAQLEKSRLLSDRFSAERPKGSFSTLEIQRTEQGDSAMYLCASISGYNEQFFGPGTRLTVL.

Concerning this clone itself: Other DNA sequences within the sample encode an identical CDR3. V is TRBV28 and J is TRBJ2-7, with D maybe TRBD2 (6 bases). This CDR3 region has 13 residues. Germline V gives CDR1 MDHEN, CDR2 SYDVKM. V was shortened by 2 bases and J by 4 bases, with 9 bases between the two germline ends. Here the CDR3 DNA reads TGTGCCAGCAGTTTAACGGGGGTGTACGAGCAGTACTTC. Protein sequence: CASSLTGVYEQYF.

The J gene is TRBJ1-4, the V gene TRBV4-2, with TRBD1 as a possible D gene (5 bases). From germline, CDR1 is LGHNA and CDR2 YNFKEQ. CDR3 size: 15 residues. Trimming cost V 0 bases and J 8 bases, with 13 bases left between them. The CDR3 spells CASSQESTWGEKLFF. The DNA of the CDR3 is TGTGCCAGCAGCCAAGAATCCACCTGGGGCGAAAAACTGTTTTTT.

J is TRBJ1-1 and V is TRBV7-8; the D is unclear. Germline V gene sequence: CDR1 SGHVS, CDR2 FQNEAQ. V was trimmed by 1 base and J by 1 base, leaving 7 bases between them. This CDR3 has 14 residues. The CDR3 protein is CASSLVGRNTEAFF. In DNA form, the CDR3 reads TGTGCCAGCAGCTTAGTTGGCAGGAACACTGAAGCTTTCTTT.

The CDR3 sequence: CASSLVQGAETGELFF. CDR3 DNA: TGTGCCAGCAGCCTCGTACAGGGGGCAGAAACCGGGGAGCTGTTTTTT. The chain recombines TRBV7-2 with TRBJ2-2, with TRBD1 matching 9 bases. V dropped 5 bases and J dropped 5; count of bases not matched to a gene: 9. This CDR3 comprises 16 residues. Germline assignment: CDR1 SGHTA and CDR2 FQGNSA.

This chain joins TRBV29-1 and TRBJ2-7, with 7 bases fitting TRBD1. The germline V gene has CDR1 SQVTM and CDR2 ANQGSEA. CDR3 length: 16 residues. With 0 bases clipped from V and 7 bases from J, the junction kept 15 bases outside the gene matches. The CDR3 spells CSVEDLRQGGVWEQYF. The CDR3 nucleotides are TGCAGCGTTGAAGATCTTCGACAGGGCGGAGTGTGGGAGCAGTACTTC.

V and J are TRBV11-2 and TRBJ2-2; the match to TRBD2 covers 9 bases. Trimming took 2 bases from V and 5 from J; bases not matched to a gene: 9. Per the germline V gene, CDR1 is SGHAT and CDR2 is FQNNGV. The CDR3 length is 17 residues. The CDR3 loop reads CASSLIPAGGLTGELFF. DNA for the CDR3: TGTGCCAGCAGCTTAATTCCAGCGGGGGGCCTTACCGGGGAGCTGTTTTTT.

Only one count was recorded for this clone. Written as DNA, the CDR3 is TGTGCCAGCAGCTCCTTGACCGGGGAGCTGTTTTTT. This codes for CASSSLTGELFF. V is TRBV27 and J is TRBJ2-2; D is ambiguous. There are 12 residues in the CDR3. The germline gives CDR1 MNHEY, CDR2 SMNVEV (reference sequence). The germline V and J ends were trimmed by 6 bases and 5 bases, with 7 bases remaining between them.

The chain joins TRBV4-1 to TRBJ1-4; 8 bases fit TRBD1. Germline loops: CDR1 MGHRA, CDR2 YSYEKL. This CDR3 is 15 amino acids long. V was clipped by 4 bases and J by 7 bases; unmatched bases: 8. The CDR3 spells CASSRNGQGTEKLFF. In nucleotides, the CDR3 is TGCGCCAGCAGCCGTAATGGACAGGGAACTGAAAAACTGTTTTTT.

A word on this clone: Within the sample, other DNA sequences also encode this same CDR3. The rearrangement joins TRBV19 to TRBJ1-5; D is perhaps TRBD1 (6 bases). Germline loops: CDR1 LNHDA, CDR2 SQIVND (reference sequence). CDR3 length equals 14 residues. V dropped 4 bases and J dropped 0 bases, with 7 bases sitting between them. CDR3 in DNA: TGTGCCAGTAGTACACAGGGTAGCAATCAGCCCCAGCATTTT. Translating gives CASSTQGSNQPQHF.